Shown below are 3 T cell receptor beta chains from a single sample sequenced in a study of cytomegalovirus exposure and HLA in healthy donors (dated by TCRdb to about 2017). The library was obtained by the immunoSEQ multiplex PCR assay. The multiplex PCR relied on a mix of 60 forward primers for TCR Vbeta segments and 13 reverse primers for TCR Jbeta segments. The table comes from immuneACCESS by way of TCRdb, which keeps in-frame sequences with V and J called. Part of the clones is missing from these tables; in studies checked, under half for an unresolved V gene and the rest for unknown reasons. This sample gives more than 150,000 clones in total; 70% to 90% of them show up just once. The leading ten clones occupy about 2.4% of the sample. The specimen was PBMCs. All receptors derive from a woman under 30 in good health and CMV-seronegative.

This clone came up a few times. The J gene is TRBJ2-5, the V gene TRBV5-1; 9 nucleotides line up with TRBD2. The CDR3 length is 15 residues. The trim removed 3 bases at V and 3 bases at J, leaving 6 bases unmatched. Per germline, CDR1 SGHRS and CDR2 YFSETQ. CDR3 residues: CASSWRLAAEETQYF. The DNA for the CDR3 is TGCGCCAGCAGCTGGAGACTAGCGGCGGAAGAGACCCAGTACTTC.

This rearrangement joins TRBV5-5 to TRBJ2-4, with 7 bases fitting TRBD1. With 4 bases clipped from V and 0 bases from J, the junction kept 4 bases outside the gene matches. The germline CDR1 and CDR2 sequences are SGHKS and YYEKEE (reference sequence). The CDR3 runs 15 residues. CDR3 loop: CASSTTGVAKNIQYF. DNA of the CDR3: TGTGCCAGCAGCACTACAGGGGTAGCCAAAAACATTCAGTACTTC.

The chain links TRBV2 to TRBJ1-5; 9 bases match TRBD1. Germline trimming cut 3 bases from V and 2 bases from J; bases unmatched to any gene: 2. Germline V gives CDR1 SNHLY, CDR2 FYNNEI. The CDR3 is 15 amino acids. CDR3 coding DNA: TGTGCCAGCAGTGAGCGGACAGGGGGCAATCAGCCCCAGCATTTT. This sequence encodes CASSERTGGNQPQHF. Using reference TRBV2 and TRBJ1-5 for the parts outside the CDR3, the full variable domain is EPEVTQTPSHQVTQMGQEVILRCVPISNHLYFYWYRQILGQKVEFLVSFYNNEISEKSEIFDDQFSVERPDGSNFTLKIRSTKLEDSAMYFCASSERTGGNQPQHFGDGTRLSIL.